The 13 T cell receptor beta chains below were found in one sample sequenced in a study of T cells in Graves' hyperthyroidism and ophthalmopathy. TCR beta CDR3 regions were amplified from RNA. Initially, a first-round RT-PCR of the TCR CDR3 employed the HTBI primer set. TCRdb itself ran the multiplex PCR reads through MiXCR, one entry per CDR3 protein. The repertoire holds around 400,000 distinct CDR3 sequences, with over 12% as singletons. The sequencing input was blood. The receptor set was obtained from a woman aged 55-69 years with Graves' ophthalmopathy.

This clonotype has ten or more counts. The chain joins TRBV28 to TRBJ2-7, with D tentatively TRBD1 (6 bases). The V gene lost 4 bases and the J gene lost 2 bases, with 12 bases spanning the gap. CDR1 is MDHEN, CDR2 SYDVKM, per germline. The CDR3 totals 14 residues. CDR3 region: CASSSTGLTYEQYF. CDR3 DNA sequence: TGTGCCAGCAGTTCCACAGGGTTGACCTACGAGCAGTACTTC.

In its sample, this clonotype was seen many times. Here the CDR3 DNA reads TGTGCTAGTGGCCTAGCGGGAGAAGAAAACAATGAGCAGTTCTTC. Translation gives CASGLAGEENNEQFF. The J gene is TRBJ2-1, the V gene TRBV12-5; TRBD2 matches at 10 bases. Germline assignment: CDR1 LGHNT and CDR2 FRNRAP. Trimming at V came to 6 bases and at J to 5 bases, leaving 7 bases not matched to a gene. This CDR3 is 15 amino acids long.

This clonotype was found a few times. The junction shows a germline mismatch at one end, possibly a read error. The chain employs TRBV15 and TRBJ2-3; 7 positions match TRBD2. Germline V CDR1 and CDR2: LNHNV, YYDKDF (reference sequence). CDR3 size: 15 residues. The CDR3 coding sequence is TGTGCCACCAACAGAGGCCTAGCGGGCACAGATACGCAGTATTTT. It encodes CATNRGLAGTDTQYF.

This clonotype turned up a few times. The chain couples TRBV7-2 to TRBJ2-7; D is ambiguous. Trimming left V 4 bases short and J 3 bases short, with 16 bases between. Germline loops: CDR1 SGHTA, CDR2 FQGNSA. The CDR3 runs to 15 residues. In nucleotides, the CDR3 is TGTGCCAGCAGCTCAAACGTCGGTCCGGGCTACGAGCAGTACTTC. Encoded protein: CASSSNVGPGYEQYF.

Concerning this clonotype itself: Possible read error: a much larger clone is one base away. The chain is built from TRBV5-1 and TRBJ2-3, with D possibly matching TRBD1 (6 bases). The J call may be faulty, since TRBJ1-5 better matches the DNA end. CDR3 length equals 16 residues. Germline CDR1 and CDR2: SGHRS and YFSETQ. In DNA, the CDR3 is TGCGCCAGCAGCTTGATCGCAGGGTCAAGGACAGATACGCAGCATTTT. Translation: CASSLIAGSRTDTQHF.

This clonotype has more than one count but fewer than ten. The rearrangement joins TRBV12-3 or TRBV12-4 to TRBJ2-2; 13 nucleotides line up with TRBD2. This CDR3 region has 17 residues. J was trimmed by 5 bases and V by 2 bases; bases with no gene match: 5. CDR3 coding DNA: TGTGCCAGCAGTTTATTTCCGGGACTAGCGGGGACCGGGGAGCTGTTTTTT. Encoded protein: CASSLFPGLAGTGELFF.

This clonotype was counted ten times or more. The rearrangement joins TRBV7-2 to TRBJ2-4; possible D gene TRBD1, 7 bases. V lost 0 bases and J lost 3, with 9 bases in between. The CDR3 loop spans 15 amino acids. The germline gives CDR1 SGHTA, CDR2 FQGNSA. CDR3 region: CASSLAQGGKNIQYF. The CDR3 region has the DNA TGTGCCAGCAGCTTAGCGCAGGGGGGCAAAAACATTCAGTACTTC.

As to this clonotype: The junction departs from germline at one end; a sequencing error may be responsible. This chain connects TRBV28 to TRBJ2-7; 8 bases are shared with TRBD1. CDR1 and CDR2 from the germline V gene are MDHEN and SYDVKM. The CDR3 covers 15 residues. The CDR3 here is CAGSSDRGSTREQYF. For the CDR3, the DNA is TGTGCCGGCAGTTCCGACAGGGGCTCTACCCGGGAGCAGTACTTC. Full variable domain (rest looked up from reference TRBV28 and TRBJ2-7): DVKVTQSSRYLVKRTGEKVFLECVQDMDHENMFWYRQDPGLGLRLIYFSYDVKMKEKGDIPEGYSVSREKKERFSLILESASTNQTSMYLCAGSSDRGSTREQYFGPGTRLTVT.

The sample holds a few counts of this clonotype. This chain joins TRBV20-1 and TRBJ2-4; 12 bases align to TRBD2. The CDR3 covers 12 residues. CDR1 is DFQATT and CDR2 is SNEGSKA in the germline V gene (reference sequence). The CDR3 is CSYLAGGDIQYF. CDR3 DNA: TGCAGCTACCTAGCGGGAGGGGACATTCAGTACTTC.

This clonotype was counted between two and nine times. The genes are TRBV27 and TRBJ2-2; possibly TRBD1 for D (5 bases). The germline V gene has CDR1 MNHEY and CDR2 SMNVEV (reference sequence). With 4 bases removed from V and 1 base from J, the gap between germline ends came to 7 bases. CDR3 size: 14 residues. This CDR3 is CASSSTGNTGELFF. In DNA, the CDR3 is TGTGCCAGCAGTTCTACAGGGAACACCGGGGAGCTGTTTTTT.

The rearrangement uses TRBV12-5 and TRBJ1-5, with D possibly being TRBD1 (6 bases). The germline V gene encodes CDR1 LGHNT and CDR2 FRNRAP. The CDR3 spans 11 residues. CDR3 DNA: TGTGCAGCCAGGGGTCCCAAGCCCCAGCATTTT. This encodes CAARGPKPQHF.

The chain employs TRBV24-1 and TRBJ2-2, with D unclear. Germline CDR1 KGHDR, CDR2 SFDVKD. Trimming cost V 1 base and J 0 bases, with 5 bases left between them. The length of the CDR3 is 15 residues. CDR3 loop: CATSDLSANTGELFF. In nucleotides, the CDR3 is TGTGCCACCAGTGATTTATCAGCGAACACCGGGGAGCTGTTTTTT.

The V call is TRBV24-1, the J call TRBJ2-1; TRBD2 matches 11 bases. CDR1 and CDR2 (germline): KGHDR, SFDVKD. This CDR3 is built from 13 residues. The V segment lost 12 bases and the J segment 5 bases; nucleotides outside the gene matches: 5. The CDR3 region has the DNA TGTGCCGCCTCGACTAGCGGGAACAATGAGCAGTTCTTC. It yields the protein CAASTSGNNEQFF.